The 4 T cell receptor beta chains given below trace back to one sample, sequenced in a study of brain T cells in children with intractable seizures. Time point of the sample: blood from clinic visit 5 months post-surgery; TSC patient then seizure free. Generated by immunoSEQ multiplex PCR, the TCRdb table keeps only in-frame clones and is missing some. The profile shows about 320,000 clones, about 93% of them singletons. Source: peripheral blood, taken approximately 5 months after surgery. Every receptor here comes from a boy under three years old with tuberous sclerosis and intractable seizures.

V is TRBV4-1 and J is TRBJ2-2; D call uncertain. Germline CDR1 reads MGHRA; CDR2 reads YSYEKL. The CDR3 is made up of 15 amino acids. The ends were cut back, 2 bases at V and 0 bases at J, with 7 bases in the middle. The DNA of the CDR3 is TGCGCCAGCAGCCAAATGGTAACGAACACCGGGGAGCTGTTTTTT. Its translation is CASSQMVTNTGELFF.

V gene TRBV19 combines with J gene TRBJ2-7; D unclear. The V end lost 2 bases, the J end lost 3 bases, and 8 bases lay between the germline ends. The CDR3 is made up of 13 amino acids. Germline values: CDR1 LNHDA, CDR2 SQIVND (reference sequence). The CDR3 loop is CASSITLFYEQYF. The CDR3, as DNA: TGTGCCAGTAGTATAACACTTTTCTACGAGCAGTACTTC.

This chain joins TRBV5-1 and TRBJ2-2; 8 bases match TRBD2. With V trimmed by 7 bases and J by 1 base, 3 bases remained unmatched. The germline CDR1 and CDR2 sequences are SGHRS and YFSETQ. The CDR3 has 14 residues. The CDR3 DNA sequence: TGCGCCAGCCAGGGACTAGTGAACACCGGGGAGCTGTTTTTT. Translation gives CASQGLVNTGELFF.

The chain has TRBV9 and TRBJ2-1; TRBD2 aligns across 13 bases. The CDR3 loop spans 16 amino acids. V lost 3 bases, J lost 10 bases, and 10 bases stayed unmatched. Germline CDR1 SGDLS, CDR2 YYNGEE. The CDR3 coding sequence is TGTGCCAGCAGCGACCCAACTAGCGGGGGGGGAGGCGAGCAGTTCTTC. Encoded protein: CASSDPTSGGGGEQFF. Variable domain in full (rest from reference TRBV9 and TRBJ2-1): DSGVTQTPKHLITATGQRVTLRCSPRSGDLSVYWYQQSLDQGLQFLIQYYNGEERAKGNILERFSAQQFPDLHSELNLSSLELGDSALYFCASSDPTSGGGGEQFFGPGTRLTVL.